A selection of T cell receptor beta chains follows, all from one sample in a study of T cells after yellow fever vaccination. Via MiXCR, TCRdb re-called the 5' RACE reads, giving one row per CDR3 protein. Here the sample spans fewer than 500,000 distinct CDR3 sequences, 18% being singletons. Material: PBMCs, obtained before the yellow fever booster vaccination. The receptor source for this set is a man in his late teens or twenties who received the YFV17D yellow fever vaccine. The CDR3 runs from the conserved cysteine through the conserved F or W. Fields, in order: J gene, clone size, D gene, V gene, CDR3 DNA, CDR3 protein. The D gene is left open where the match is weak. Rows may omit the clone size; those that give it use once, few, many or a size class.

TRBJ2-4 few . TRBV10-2 TGCGCCAGCAGTGATCCTGCGTCGACTGTAAACATTCAGTACTTC CASSDPASTVNIQYF
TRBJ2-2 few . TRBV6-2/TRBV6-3 TGTGCCAGCTGGGGCGGGGAGCTGTTTTTT CASWGGELFF
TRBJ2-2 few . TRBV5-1 TGCGCCAGCAGCTTAGGGGCCACGAACACCGGGGAGCTGTTTTTT CASSLGATNTGELFF
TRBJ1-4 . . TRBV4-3 TGCGCCAGCAGCCCCTCGGTGCCAGCCTCTAGAACTAATGAAAAACTGTTTTTT CASSPSVPASRTNEKLFF
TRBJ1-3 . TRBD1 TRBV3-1 TGTGCCAGCAGGATTCCGGGACAGGAGTTCTCTGGAAACACCATATATTTT CASRIPGQEFSGNTIYF
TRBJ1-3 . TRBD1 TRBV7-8 TGTGCCAGCAGGATTGGGACAGGGACTGGAAACACCATATATTTT CASRIGTGTGNTIYF
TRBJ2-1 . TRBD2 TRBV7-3 TGTGCCAGCAGCTTAAAGCGGGACGATGAGCAGTTCTTC CASSLKRDDEQFF
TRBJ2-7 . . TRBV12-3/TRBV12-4 TGTGCCAGCAGTTTAGGCTTCTGGGGCGGGGCCTACGAGCAGTACTTC CASSLGFWGGAYEQYF
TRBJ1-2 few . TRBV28 TGTGCCAGCAGACTGGGGGATTACTACACCTTC CASRLGDYYTF
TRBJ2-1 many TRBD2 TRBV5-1 TGCGCCAGCAGCTTGGATCCTAGCGGGGGTAATGAGCAGTTCTTC CASSLDPSGGNEQFF
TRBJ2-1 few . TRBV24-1 TGTGCCACCAGTCGGAGGTGGGCCTGGATGGTCCGAGGGCATGAGCAGTTCTTC CATSRRWAWMVRGHEQFF
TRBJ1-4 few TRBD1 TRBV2 TGTGCCAGCAAGGCAGGGGGGGATGAAAAACTGTTTTTT CASKAGGDEKLFF
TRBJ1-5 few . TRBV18 TGTGCCAGCTCAAGAACAGGGATAGCCAATCAGCCCCAGCATTTT CASSRTGIANQPQHF
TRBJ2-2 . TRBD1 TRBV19 TGTGCCAGTAGCCCAGGGACAGGGATATTCGGGGAGCTGTTTTTT CASSPGTGIFGELFF
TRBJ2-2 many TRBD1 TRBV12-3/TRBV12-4 TGTGCCAGCAGTTCCGGACAGGGCGCGGGGGAGCTGTTTTTT CASSSGQGAGELFF
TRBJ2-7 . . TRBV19 TGTGCCAGTAGTAGAGGACAAGGGGGTTTCTACGAGCAGTACTTC CASSRGQGGFYEQYF
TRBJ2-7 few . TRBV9 TGTGCCAGCAGCGTAGAGGGGCCCCCCTACGAGCAGTACTTC CASSVEGPPYEQYF
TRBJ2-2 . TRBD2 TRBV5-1 TGCGCCAGCAGGGCGGGGGTGAACACCGGGGAGCTGTTTTTT CASRAGVNTGELFF
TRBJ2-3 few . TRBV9 TGTGCCAGCAGCGTAGACGCTGTATCTGATACGCAGTATTTT CASSVDAVSDTQYF
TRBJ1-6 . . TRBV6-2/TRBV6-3 TGTGCCACTTCCAGCCCTCAAATGAGATCCTATAATTCACCCCTCCACTTT CATSSPQMRSYNSPLHF
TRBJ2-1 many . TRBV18 TGTGCCAGCTCACCTGACAATGAGCAGTTCTTC CASSPDNEQFF
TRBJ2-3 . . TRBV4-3 TGCGCCAGCAGCCAAAGAGGGCTCACAGATACGCAGTATTTT CASSQRGLTDTQYF
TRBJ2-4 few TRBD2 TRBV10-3 TGTGCCATCAGTGAGTCTACTAGCGGGGGGGACATTCAGTACTTC CAISESTSGGDIQYF
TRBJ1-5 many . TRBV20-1 TGCAGTGCTAGAGCGTATAGCAATCAGCCCCAGCATTTT CSARAYSNQPQHF
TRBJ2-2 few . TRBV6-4 TGTGCCACCCGGGTGGACGCGGGCACCGGGGAGCTGTTTTTT CATRVDAGTGELFF
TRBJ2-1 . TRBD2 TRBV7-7 TGTGCCAGCAGCTTGCGGGGGGGCCACAATGAGCAGTTCTTC CASSLRGGHNEQFF
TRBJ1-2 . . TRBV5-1 TGCGCCAGCAGCAAGGAGGGCAGCAACTATGGCTACACCTTC CASSKEGSNYGYTF
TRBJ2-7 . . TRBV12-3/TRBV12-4 TGTGCCAGCAGTTCGTATAACGGAGATAACGAGCAGTACTTC CASSSYNGDNEQYF
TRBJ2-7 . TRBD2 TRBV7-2 TGTGCCAGCAGCGGGGGGGGCTACGAGCAGTACTTC CASSGGGYEQYF
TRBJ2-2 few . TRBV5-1 TGCGCCAGCAGCTTGGTAGCAGACTTATACACCGGGGAGCTGTTTTTT CASSLVADLYTGELFF
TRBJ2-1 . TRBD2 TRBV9 TGTGCCAGCAGCCGACGGCGGGGGGGAGTCTACAATGAGCAGTTCTTC CASSRRRGGVYNEQFF
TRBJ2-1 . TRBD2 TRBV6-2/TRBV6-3 TGTGCCACCGGACGGGGGGTTAACTACAATGAGCAGATCTTC CATGRGVNYNEQIF
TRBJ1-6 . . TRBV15 TGTGCCACCTCGGTGGGGGCGAGGTCACCCCTCCACTTT CATSVGARSPLHF
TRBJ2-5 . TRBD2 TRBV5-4 TGTGCCAGCAGCTGGGGAGCTAGCGGTACAGAGACCCAGTACTTC CASSWGASGTETQYF